Here is one TCR beta chain with its context. The sample originates from a study of blood T cell repertoires in COVID-19. In the authors' workflow: Amplifying reference gene primers gave estimates of nucleated cell counts. The protocol was immunoSEQ multiplex PCR, while the TCRdb copy is restricted to in-frame clones and leaves out a portion. For V, J and clone size, that table is used; D and trimming come from the DNA. The sample has about 170,000 clones; over 70% are singletons. With V trimmed by 5 bases and J by 0 bases, 7 bases remained unmatched. The CDR3 length is 16 residues. Germline V gene data show CDR1 as SGHAT and CDR2 as FQNNGV.

V gene TRBV11-2 combines with J gene TRBJ1-3; the match to TRBD1 covers 7 bases. This TCR was sampled from an elderly woman with active or convalescent COVID-19. Sequenced sample: peripheral blood. The DNA for the CDR3 is TGTGCCAGCAGCCCCCCGGCAGGGGGCTCTGGAAACACCATATATTTT. Protein product: CASSPPAGGSGNTIYF.